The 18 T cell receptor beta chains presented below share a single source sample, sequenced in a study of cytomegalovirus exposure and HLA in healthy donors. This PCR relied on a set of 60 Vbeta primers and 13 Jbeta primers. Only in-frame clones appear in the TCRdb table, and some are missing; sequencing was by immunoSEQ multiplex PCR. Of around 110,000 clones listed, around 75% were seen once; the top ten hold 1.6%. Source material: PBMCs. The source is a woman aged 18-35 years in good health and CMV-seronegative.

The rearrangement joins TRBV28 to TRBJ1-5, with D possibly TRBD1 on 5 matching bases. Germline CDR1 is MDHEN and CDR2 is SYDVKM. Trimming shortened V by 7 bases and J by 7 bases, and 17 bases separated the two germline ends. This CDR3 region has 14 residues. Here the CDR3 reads CASNPPQGWQPQHF. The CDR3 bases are TGTGCCAGCAACCCCCCTCAGGGTTGGCAGCCCCAGCATTTT.

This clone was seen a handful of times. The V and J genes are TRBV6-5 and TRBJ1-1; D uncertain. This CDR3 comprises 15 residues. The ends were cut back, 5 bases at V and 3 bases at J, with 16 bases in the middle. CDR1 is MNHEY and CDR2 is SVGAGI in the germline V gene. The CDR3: CASSLGRRADTEAFF. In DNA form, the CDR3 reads TGTGCCAGCAGTCTCGGACGGAGGGCGGACACTGAAGCTTTCTTT.

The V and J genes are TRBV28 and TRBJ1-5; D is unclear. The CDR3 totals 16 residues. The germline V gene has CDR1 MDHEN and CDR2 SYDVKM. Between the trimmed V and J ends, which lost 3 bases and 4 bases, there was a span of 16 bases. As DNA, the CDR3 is TGTGCCAGCAGTTTTCCGAACTTCTCTCCAAATCAGCCCCAGCATTTT. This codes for CASSFPNFSPNQPQHF. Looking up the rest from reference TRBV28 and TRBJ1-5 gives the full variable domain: DVKVTQSSRYLVKRTGEKVFLECVQDMDHENMFWYRQDPGLGLRLIYFSYDVKMKEKGDIPEGYSVSREKKERFSLILESASTNQTSMYLCASSFPNFSPNQPQHFGDGTRLSIL.

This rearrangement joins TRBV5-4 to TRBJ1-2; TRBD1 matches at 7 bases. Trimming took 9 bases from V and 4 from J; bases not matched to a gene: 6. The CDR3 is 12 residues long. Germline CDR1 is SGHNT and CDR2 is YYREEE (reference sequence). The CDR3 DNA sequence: TGTGCCATCGGACAGGAGGCCTATGGCTACACCTTC. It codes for CAIGQEAYGYTF.

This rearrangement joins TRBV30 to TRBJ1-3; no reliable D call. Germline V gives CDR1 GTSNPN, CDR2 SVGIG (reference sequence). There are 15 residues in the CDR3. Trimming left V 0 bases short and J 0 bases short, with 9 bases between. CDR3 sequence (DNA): TGTGCCTGGAGTGTACCTGCAGGCTCTGGAAACACCATATATTTT. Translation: CAWSVPAGSGNTIYF. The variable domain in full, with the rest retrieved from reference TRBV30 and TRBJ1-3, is SQTIHQWPATLVQPVGSPLSLECTVEGTSNPNLYWYRQAAGRGLQLLFYSVGIGQISSEVPQNLSASRPQDRQFILSSKKLLLSDSGFYLCAWSVPAGSGNTIYFGEGSWLTVV.

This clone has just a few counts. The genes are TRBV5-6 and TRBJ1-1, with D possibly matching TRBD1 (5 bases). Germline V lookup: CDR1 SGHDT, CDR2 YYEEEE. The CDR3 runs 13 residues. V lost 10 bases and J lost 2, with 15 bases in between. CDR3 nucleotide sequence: TGTGCCCCTCGGGAGGGGTTAAACACTGAAGCTTTCTTT. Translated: CAPREGLNTEAFF.

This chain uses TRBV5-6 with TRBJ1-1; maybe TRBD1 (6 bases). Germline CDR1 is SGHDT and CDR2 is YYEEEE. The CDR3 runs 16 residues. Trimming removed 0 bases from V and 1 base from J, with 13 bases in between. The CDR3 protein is CASSLVIGQPNTEAFF. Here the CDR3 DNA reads TGTGCCAGCAGCTTGGTAATAGGACAGCCGAACACTGAAGCTTTCTTT.

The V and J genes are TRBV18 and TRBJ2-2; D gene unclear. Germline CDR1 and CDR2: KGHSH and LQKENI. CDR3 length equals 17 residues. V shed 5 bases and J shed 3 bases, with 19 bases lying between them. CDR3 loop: CASSLAPYGDYTGELFF. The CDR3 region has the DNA TGTGCCAGCTCATTAGCCCCCTACGGCGATTACACCGGGGAGCTGTTTTTT.

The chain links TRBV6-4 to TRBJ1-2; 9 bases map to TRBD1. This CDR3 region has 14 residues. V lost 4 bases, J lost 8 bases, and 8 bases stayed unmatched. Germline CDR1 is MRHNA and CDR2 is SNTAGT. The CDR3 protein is CASSVDRGLIGYTF. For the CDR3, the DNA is TGTGCCAGCAGTGTGGACAGGGGCTTGATCGGCTACACCTTC.

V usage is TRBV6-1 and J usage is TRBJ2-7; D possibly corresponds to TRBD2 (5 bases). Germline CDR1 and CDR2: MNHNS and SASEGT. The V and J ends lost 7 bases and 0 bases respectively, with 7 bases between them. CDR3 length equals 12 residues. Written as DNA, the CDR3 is TGTGCCAGCAACGGGGACTCCTACGAGCAGTACTTC. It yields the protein CASNGDSYEQYF.

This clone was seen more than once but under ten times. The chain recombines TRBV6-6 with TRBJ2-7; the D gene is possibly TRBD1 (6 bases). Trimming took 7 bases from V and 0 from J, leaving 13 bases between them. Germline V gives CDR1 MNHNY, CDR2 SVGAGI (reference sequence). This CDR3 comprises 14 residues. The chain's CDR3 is CASNEGGVSYEQYF. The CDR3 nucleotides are TGTGCCAGCAACGAAGGGGGTGTCTCCTACGAGCAGTACTTC.

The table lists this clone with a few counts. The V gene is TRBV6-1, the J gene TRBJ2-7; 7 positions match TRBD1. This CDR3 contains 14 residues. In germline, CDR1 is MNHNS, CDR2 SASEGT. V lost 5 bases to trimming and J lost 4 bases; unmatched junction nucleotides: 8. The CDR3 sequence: CASSLQGVGYEQYF. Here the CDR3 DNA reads TGTGCCAGCAGTCTCCAGGGGGTGGGATACGAGCAGTACTTC.

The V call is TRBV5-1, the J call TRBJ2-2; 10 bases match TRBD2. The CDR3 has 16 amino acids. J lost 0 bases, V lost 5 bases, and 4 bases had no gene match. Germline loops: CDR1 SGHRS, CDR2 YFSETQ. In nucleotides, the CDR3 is TGCGCCAGCAGTTTAGGACTAGCGGCGAACACCGGGGAGCTGTTTTTT. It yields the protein CASSLGLAANTGELFF.

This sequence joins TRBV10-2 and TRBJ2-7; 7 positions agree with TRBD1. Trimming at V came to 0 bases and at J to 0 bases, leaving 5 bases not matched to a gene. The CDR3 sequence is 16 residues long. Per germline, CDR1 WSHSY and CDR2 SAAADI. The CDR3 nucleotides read TGCGCCAGCAGTGAGTCGACAGGGCCTGTCTCCTACGAGCAGTACTTC. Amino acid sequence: CASSESTGPVSYEQYF.

CDR3 nucleotide sequence: TGTGCCAGTAGGGAGACTAGCGGGGGGTCCGATGAGCAGTTCTTC. Translating gives CASRETSGGSDEQFF. The chain is built from TRBV19 and TRBJ2-1; 13 nucleotides align to TRBD2. Germline V CDR1 and CDR2: LNHDA, SQIVND (reference sequence). The CDR3 is 15 amino acids. The trim removed 6 bases at V and 8 bases at J, leaving 7 bases unmatched.

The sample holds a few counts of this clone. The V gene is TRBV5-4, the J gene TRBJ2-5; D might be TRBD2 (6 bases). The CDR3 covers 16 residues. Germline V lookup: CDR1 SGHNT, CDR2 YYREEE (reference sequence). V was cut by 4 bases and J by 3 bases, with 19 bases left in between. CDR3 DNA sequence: TGTGCCAGCAGCCCACCGAGAAGGCGGGGCGAAGAGACCCAGTACTTC. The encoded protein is CASSPPRRRGEETQYF.

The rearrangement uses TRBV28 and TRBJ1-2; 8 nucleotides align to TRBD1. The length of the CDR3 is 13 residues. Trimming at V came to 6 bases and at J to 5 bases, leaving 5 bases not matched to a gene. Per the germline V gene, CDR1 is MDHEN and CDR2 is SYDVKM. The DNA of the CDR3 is TGTGCCAGCAGCCTGGACAGGGAGTATGGCTACACCTTC. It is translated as CASSLDREYGYTF.

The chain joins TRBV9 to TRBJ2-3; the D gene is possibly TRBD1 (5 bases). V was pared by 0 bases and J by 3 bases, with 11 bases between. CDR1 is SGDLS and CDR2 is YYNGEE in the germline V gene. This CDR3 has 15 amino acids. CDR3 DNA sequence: TGTGCCAGCAGCGTAGGACCAGCAGGGACAGATACGCAGTATTTT. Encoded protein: CASSVGPAGTDTQYF.